The clone carrying this T cell receptor (beta chain) was counted a single time. The data derive from a study of blood T cell repertoires in COVID-19. Study-level information: Spain, Italy and the United States supplied samples that represented acute and convalescent COVID-19. Sample material is recorded as cDNA or gDNA derived from T cells, B-cell-depleted T cells, or PBMCs.

This CDR3 contains 17 residues. After removal of 0 bases from V and 5 bases from J, the junction contained 7 bases not matched to a gene. CDR1 is LNHNV, CDR2 YYDKDF, per germline (reference sequence). Under the authors' procedure: Amplification of reference gene primers was used by the study to estimate nucleated cell counts. Profiled with immunoSEQ multiplex PCR; TCRdb holds only in-frame clones, not every one. The V and J calls and clone size were taken over from that table, and D and trimming were inferred from the DNA. In the table there are approximately 120,000 clones, around 87% of which are singletons.

The sample taken for sequencing was peripheral blood. This clonotype was obtained from a middle-aged man with acute or convalescent COVID-19. The rearrangement uses TRBV15 and TRBJ2-5; 12 bases are a match to TRBD2. The chain's CDR3 is CATSRDSALAGGETQYF. The CDR3 coding sequence is TGTGCCACCAGCAGAGATTCGGCACTAGCGGGAGGCGAGACCCAGTACTTC.